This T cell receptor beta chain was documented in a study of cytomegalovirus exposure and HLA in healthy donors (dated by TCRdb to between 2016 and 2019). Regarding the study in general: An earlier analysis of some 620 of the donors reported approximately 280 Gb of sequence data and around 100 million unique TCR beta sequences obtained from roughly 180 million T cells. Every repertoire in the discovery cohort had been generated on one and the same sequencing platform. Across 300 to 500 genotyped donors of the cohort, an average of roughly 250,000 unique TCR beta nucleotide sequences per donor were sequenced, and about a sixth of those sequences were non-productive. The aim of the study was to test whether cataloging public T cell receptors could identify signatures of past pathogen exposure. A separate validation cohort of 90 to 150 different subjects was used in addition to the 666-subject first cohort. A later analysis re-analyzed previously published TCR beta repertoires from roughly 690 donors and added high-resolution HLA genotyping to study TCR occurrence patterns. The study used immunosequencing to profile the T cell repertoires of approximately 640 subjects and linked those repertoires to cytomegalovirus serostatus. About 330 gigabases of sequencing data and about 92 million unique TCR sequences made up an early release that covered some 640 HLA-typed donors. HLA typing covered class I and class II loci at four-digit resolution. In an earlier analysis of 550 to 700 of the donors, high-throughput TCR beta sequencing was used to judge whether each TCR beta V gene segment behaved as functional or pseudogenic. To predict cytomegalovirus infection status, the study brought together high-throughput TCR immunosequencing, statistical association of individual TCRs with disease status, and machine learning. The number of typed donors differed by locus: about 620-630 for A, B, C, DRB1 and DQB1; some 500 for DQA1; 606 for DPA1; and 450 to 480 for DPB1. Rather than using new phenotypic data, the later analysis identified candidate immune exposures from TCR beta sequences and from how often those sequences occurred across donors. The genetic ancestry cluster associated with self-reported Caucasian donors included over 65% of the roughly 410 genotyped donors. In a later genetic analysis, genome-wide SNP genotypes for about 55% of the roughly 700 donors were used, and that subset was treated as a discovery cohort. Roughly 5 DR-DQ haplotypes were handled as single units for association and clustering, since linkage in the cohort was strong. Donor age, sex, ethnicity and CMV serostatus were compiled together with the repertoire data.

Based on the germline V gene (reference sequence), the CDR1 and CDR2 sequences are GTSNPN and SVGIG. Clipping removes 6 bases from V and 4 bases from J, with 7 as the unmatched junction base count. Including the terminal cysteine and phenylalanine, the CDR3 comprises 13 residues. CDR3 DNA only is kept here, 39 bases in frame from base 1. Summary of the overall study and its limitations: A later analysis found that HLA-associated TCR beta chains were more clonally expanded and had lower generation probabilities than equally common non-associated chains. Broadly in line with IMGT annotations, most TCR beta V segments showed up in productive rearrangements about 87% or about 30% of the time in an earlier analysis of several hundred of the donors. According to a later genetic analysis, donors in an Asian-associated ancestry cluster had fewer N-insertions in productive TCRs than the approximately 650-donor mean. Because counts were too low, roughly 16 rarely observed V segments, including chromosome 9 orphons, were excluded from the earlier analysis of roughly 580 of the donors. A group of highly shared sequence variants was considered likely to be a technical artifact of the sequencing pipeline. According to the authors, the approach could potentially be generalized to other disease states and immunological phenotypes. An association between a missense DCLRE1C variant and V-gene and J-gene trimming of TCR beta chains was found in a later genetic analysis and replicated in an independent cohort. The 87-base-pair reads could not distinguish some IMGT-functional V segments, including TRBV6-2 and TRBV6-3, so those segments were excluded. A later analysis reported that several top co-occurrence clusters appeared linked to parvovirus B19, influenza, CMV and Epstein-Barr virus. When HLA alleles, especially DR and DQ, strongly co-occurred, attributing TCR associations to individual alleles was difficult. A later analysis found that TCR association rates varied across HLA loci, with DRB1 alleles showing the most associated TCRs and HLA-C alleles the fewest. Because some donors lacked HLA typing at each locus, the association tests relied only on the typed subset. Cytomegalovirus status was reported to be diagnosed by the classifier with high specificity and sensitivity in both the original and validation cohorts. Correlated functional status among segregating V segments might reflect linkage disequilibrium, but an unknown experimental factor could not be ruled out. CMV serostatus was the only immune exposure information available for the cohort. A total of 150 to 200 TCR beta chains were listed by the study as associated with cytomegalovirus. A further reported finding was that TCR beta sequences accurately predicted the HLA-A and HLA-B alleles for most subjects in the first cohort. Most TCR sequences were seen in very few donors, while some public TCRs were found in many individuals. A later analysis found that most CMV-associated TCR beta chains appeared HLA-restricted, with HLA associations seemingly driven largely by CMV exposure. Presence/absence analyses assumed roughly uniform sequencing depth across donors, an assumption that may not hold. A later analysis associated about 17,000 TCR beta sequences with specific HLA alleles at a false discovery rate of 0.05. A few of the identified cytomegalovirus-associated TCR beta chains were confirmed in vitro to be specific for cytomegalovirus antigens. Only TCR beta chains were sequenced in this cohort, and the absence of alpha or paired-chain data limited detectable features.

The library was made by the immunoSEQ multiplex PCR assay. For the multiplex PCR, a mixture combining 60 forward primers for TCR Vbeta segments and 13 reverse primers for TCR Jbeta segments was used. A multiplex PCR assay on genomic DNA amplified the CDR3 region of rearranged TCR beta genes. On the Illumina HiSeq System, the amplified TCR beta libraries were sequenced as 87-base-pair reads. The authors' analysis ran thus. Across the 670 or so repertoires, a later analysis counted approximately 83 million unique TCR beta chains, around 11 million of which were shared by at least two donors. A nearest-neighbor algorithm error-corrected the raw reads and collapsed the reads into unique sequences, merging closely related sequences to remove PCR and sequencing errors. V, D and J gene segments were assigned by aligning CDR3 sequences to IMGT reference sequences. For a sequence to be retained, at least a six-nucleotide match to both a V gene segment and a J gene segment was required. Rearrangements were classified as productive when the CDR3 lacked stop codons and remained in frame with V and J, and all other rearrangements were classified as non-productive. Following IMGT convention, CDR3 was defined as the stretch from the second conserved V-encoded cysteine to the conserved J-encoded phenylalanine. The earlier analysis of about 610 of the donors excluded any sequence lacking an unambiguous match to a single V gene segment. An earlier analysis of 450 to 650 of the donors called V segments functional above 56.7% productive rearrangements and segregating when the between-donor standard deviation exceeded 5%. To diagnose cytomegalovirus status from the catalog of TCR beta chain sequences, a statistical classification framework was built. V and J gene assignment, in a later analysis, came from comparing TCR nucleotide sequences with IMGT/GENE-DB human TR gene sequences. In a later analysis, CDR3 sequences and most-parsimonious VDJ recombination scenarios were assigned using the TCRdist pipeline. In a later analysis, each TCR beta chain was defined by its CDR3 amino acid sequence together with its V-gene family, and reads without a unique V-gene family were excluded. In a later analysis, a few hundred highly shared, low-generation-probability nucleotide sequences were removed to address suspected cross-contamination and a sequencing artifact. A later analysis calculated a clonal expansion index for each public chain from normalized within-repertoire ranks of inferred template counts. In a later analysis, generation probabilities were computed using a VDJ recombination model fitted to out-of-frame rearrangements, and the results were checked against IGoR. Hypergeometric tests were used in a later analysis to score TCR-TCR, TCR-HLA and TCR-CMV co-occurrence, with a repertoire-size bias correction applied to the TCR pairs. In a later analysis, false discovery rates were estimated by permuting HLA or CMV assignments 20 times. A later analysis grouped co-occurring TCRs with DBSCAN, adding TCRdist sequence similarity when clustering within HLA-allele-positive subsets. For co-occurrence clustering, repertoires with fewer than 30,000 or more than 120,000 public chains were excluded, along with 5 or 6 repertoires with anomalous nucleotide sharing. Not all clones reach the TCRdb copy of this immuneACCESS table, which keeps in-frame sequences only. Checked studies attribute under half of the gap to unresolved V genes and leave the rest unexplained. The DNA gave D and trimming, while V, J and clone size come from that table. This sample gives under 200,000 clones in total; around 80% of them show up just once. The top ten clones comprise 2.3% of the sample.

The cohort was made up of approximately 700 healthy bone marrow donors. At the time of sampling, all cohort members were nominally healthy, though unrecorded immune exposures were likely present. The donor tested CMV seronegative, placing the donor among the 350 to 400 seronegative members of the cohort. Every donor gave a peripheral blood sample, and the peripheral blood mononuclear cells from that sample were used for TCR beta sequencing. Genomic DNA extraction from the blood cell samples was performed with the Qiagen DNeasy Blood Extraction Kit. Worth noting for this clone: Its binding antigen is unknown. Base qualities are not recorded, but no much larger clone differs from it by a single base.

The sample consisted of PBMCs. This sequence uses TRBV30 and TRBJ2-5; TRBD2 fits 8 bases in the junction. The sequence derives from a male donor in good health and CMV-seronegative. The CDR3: CACDRGGGETQYF. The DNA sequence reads TGTGCCTGCGATCGGGGGGGCGGAGAGACCCAGTACTTC.